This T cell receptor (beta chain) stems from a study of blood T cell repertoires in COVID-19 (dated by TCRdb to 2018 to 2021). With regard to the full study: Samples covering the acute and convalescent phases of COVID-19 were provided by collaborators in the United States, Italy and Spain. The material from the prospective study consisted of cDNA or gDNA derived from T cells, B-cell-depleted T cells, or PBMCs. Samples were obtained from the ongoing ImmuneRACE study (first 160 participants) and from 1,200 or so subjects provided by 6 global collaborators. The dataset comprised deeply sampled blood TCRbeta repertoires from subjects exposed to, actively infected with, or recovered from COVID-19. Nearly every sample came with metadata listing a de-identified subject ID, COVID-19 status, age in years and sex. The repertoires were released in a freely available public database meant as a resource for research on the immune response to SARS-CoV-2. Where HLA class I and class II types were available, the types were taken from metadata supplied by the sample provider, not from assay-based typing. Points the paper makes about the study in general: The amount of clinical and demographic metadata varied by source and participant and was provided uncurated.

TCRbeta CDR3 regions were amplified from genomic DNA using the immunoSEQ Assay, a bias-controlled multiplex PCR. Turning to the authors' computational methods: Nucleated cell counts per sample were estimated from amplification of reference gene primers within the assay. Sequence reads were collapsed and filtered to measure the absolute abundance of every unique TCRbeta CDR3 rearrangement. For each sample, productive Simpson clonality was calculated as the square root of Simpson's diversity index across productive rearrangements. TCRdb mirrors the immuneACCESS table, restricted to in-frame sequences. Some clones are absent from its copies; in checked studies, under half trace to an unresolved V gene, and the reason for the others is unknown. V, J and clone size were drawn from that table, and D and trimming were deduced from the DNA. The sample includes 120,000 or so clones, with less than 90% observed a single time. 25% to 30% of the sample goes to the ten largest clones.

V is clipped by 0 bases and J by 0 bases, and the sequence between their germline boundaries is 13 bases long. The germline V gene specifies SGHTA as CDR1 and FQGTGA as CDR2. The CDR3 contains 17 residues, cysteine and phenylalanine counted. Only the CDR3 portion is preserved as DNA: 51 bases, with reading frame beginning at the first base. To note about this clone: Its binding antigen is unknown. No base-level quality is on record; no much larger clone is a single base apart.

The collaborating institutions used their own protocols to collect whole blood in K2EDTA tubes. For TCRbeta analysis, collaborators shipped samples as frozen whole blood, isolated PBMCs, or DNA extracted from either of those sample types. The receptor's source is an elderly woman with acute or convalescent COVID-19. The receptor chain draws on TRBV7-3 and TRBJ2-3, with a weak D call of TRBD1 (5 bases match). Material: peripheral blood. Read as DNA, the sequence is TGTGCCAGCAGCTTAACCCCCAGGGCCTCTAGCACAGATACGCAGTATTTT. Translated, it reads CASSLTPRASSTDTQYF.